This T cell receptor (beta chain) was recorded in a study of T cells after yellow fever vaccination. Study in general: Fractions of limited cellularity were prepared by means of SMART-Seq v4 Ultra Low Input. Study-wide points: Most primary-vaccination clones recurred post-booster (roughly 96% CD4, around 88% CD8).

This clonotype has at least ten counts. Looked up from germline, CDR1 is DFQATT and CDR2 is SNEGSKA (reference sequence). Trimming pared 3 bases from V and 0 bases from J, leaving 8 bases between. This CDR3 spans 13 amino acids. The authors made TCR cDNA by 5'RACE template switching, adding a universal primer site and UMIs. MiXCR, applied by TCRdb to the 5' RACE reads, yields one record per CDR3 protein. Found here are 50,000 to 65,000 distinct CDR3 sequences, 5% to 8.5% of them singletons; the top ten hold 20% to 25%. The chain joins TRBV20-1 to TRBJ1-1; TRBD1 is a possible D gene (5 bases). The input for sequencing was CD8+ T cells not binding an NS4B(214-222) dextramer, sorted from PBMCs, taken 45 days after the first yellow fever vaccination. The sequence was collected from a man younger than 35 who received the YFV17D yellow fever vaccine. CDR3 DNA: TGCAGTGCTAGGAACAGGTTGAACACTGAAGCTTTCTTT. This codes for CSARNRLNTEAFF.